The TCR beta chain described here comes from a study of T cells in Graves' hyperthyroidism and ophthalmopathy. The study's findings and limits: Within blood appeared most thyroid clonotypes that had expanded above 0.001.

Hyperthyroidism had been newly diagnosed in patients aged 18 to 65, and its duration was under 2 months. Lactation, pregnancy, other autoimmune disease or uncontrolled infection excluded patients. First hyperthyroidism diagnosis is when the blood sample was obtained, before any ophthalmopathy symptoms. Amplified regions were TCR beta CDR3 sequences from RNA transcripts. Researchers ran a first-round RT-PCR on the TCR CDR3 using the HTBI primer set. TCRdb itself ran the multiplex PCR reads through MiXCR, one entry per CDR3 protein. Found here are 730,000 or so distinct CDR3 sequences, under 20% of them singletons; the top ten hold 16%. Trimming removed 5 bases at V and 5 bases at J, with 12 bases between. The CDR3 has 14 residues. This clonotype showed up just a few times. Its antigen is currently unknown.

The sample was blood. The TCR originated in a woman in her fifties or sixties with Graves' hyperthyroidism that later progressed to Graves' ophthalmopathy. The chain couples TRBV12-3 or TRBV12-4 to TRBJ2-2; maybe TRBD2 (5 bases). The CDR3 is CASSPPRETGELFF. The CDR3 DNA sequence: TGTGCCAGCAGTCCCCCTAGGGAGACCGGGGAGCTGTTTTTT.